Below, 17 T cell receptor beta chains from the same sample are listed, as sequenced in a study of cytomegalovirus exposure and HLA in healthy donors. The primer mix had 60 Vbeta and 13 Jbeta primers. The method was immunoSEQ multiplex PCR; TCRdb's version includes in-frame clones alone and lacks a portion of them. The sample lists around 80,000 clones, under 65% occurring once. Sequencing was carried out using PBMCs. The receptors stem from a male donor in good health and CMV-seropositive.

The count of this clone is one. This chain connects TRBV1 to TRBJ1-4; whether TRBD1, the table's D call, matches the DNA was not checked. TRBV1 is a recognized pseudogene. The CDR3 sequence is 16 residues long. In DNA, the CDR3 is TGCACCAGCAGCCAACCTCAGGTGACGACTAATGAAAAACTGTTTTTT. Encoded protein: CTSSQPQVTTNEKLFF.

This clone was observed a few times. The chain has TRBV5-1 and TRBJ2-7; D is undetermined. The V gene's germline CDR1 is SGHRS and CDR2 YFSETQ. Trimming took off 0 bases at V and 0 bases at J, with 7 bases between the two ends. This CDR3 is 14 amino acids long. DNA for the CDR3: TGCGCCAGCAGCTTGGGCCCCAGCTCCTACGAGCAGTACTTC. Translation gives CASSLGPSSYEQYF.

In this sample, this clone turned up a few times. The rearrangement links TRBV11-2 to TRBJ2-1; a weak D match, TRBD2 (6 bases). V shed 5 bases and J shed 4 bases, with 15 bases lying between them. The germline CDR1 and CDR2 sequences are SGHAT and FQNNGV. There are 15 residues in the CDR3. The DNA for the CDR3 is TGTGCCAGCAGCCCCCCGCGCGGGGTATACAATGAGCAGTTCTTC. Translating gives CASSPPRGVYNEQFF.

V gene TRBV11-3 combines with J gene TRBJ2-1, with D tentatively TRBD2 (7 bases). The CDR3 runs 14 residues. CDR1 and CDR2 (germline): SGHNT, YENEEA. V was cut by 1 base and J by 8 bases, with 12 bases left in between. The CDR3 sequence: CASSLGGGDYEQFF. The CDR3 DNA reads as TGTGCCAGCAGCTTAGGGGGGGGCGACTATGAGCAGTTCTTC. Complete variable domain (other parts from reference TRBV11-3 and TRBJ2-1): EAGVVQSPRYKIIEKKQPVAFWCNPISGHNTLYWYLQNLGQGPELLIRYENEEAVDDSQLPKDRFSAERLKGVDSTLKIQPAELGDSAVYLCASSLGGGDYEQFFGPGTRLTVL.

The chain is built from TRBV29-1 and TRBJ1-1; D remains unclear. Germline CDR1 SQVTM, CDR2 ANQGSEA. This CDR3 is built from 13 residues. V lost 3 bases and J lost 1, with 9 bases in between. CDR3 nucleotides: TGCAGCGTTGAGGAGGGTTCGAACACTGAAGCTTTCTTT. Translating it yields CSVEEGSNTEAFF.

The CDR3 DNA follows: TGTGCCAGTAGTATAGATCTAGGCAGAGATCAGCCCCAGCATTTT. Amino acids: CASSIDLGRDQPQHF. The rearrangement links TRBV19 to TRBJ1-5; D remains ambiguous. The CDR3 has 15 residues. Germline CDR1 and CDR2: LNHDA and SQIVND (reference sequence). V was cut by 0 bases and J by 5 bases, with 11 bases left in between.

Comments on this clone: Compared with germline, one end of the junction differs, possibly owing to a read error. The chain has TRBV6-1 and TRBJ1-2; D remains unclear. This CDR3 has 13 residues. Germline loops: CDR1 MNHNS, CDR2 SASEGT. The CDR3 sequence: CASSESGRFGYPF. CDR3 nucleotide sequence: TGTGCCAGCAGTGAAAGCGGAAGGTTTGGCTACCCCTTC.

In this sample, this clone turned up a few times. The gene calls are TRBV7-3 and TRBJ2-7; 7 bases map to TRBD2. Germline V CDR1 and CDR2: SGHTA, FQGTGA. V dropped 5 bases and J dropped 2; count of bases not matched to a gene: 15. The CDR3 is 17 residues long. The CDR3, as DNA: TGTGCCAGCAGCCCCCCCCGGGACCGGGACTATACCTACGAGCAGTACTTC. It codes for CASSPPRDRDYTYEQYF.

The rearrangement uses TRBV5-1 and TRBJ2-2, with 7 bases matching TRBD2. CDR3 length equals 17 residues. V shed 0 bases and J 4 bases; nucleotides not matched to a gene: 9. CDR1 and CDR2 (germline): SGHRS, YFSETQ. DNA for the CDR3: TGCGCCAGCAGCTTGGTGGGACTAAACGGAGGCACCGGGGAGCTGTTTTTT. It codes for CASSLVGLNGGTGELFF. Based on the CDR3 plus reference TRBV5-1 and TRBJ2-2, the full variable domain is KAGVTQTPRYLIKTRGQQVTLSCSPISGHRSVSWYQQTPGQGLQFLFEYFSETQRNKGNFPGRFSGRQFSNSRSEMNVSTLELGDSALYLCASSLVGLNGGTGELFFGEGSRLTVL.

In this sample, this clone turned up a few times. The chain employs TRBV5-1 and TRBJ1-3; D might be TRBD1 (6 bases). CDR1 is SGHRS, CDR2 YFSETQ, per germline. V lost 4 bases, J lost 2 bases, and 13 bases lay in between. This CDR3 has 15 amino acids. This CDR3 is CASSVGQPAGNTIYF. CDR3 sequence (DNA): TGCGCCAGCAGCGTTGGACAGCCAGCTGGAAACACCATATATTTT.

J is TRBJ1-4 and V is TRBV30; 7 bases are a match to TRBD1. Germline CDR1 is GTSNPN and CDR2 is SVGIG (reference sequence). J lost 8 bases, V lost 1 base, and 22 bases had no gene match. CDR3 length: 19 amino acids. CDR3 DNA sequence: TGTGCCTGGAGTGGTTTCGGGTCCAGAGTTCGACAGGGTCAAGAAAAACTGTTTTTT. It encodes CAWSGFGSRVRQGQEKLFF.

The J gene is TRBJ2-3, the V gene TRBV11-3, with D unresolved. V was shortened by 0 bases and J by 5 bases, with 9 bases between the two germline ends. Germline V gives CDR1 SGHNT, CDR2 YENEEA. The CDR3 runs 14 residues. This CDR3 reads CASSLDPREDTQYF. The CDR3 bases are TGTGCCAGCAGCTTAGACCCTCGAGAAGATACGCAGTATTTT.

The chain couples TRBV7-9 to TRBJ2-5, with D hard to call. V lost 3 bases to trimming and J lost 4 bases, with 15 bases between them. The CDR3 has 15 residues. CDR1 SEHNR and CDR2 FQNEAQ come from the germline V gene (reference sequence). The CDR3 spells CASSFPRRLGETQYF. In DNA, the CDR3 is TGTGCCAGCAGCTTCCCCCGCCGCCTAGGAGAGACCCAGTACTTC.

This chain uses TRBV5-1 with TRBJ2-3; D may be TRBD2 (5 bases). The CDR3 covers 15 residues. Trimming pared 3 bases from V and 5 bases from J, leaving 16 bases between. Germline CDR1 is SGHRS and CDR2 is YFSETQ. In DNA, the CDR3 is TGCGCCAGCAGCTCTCTAGCCCGAGTCCGAGATACGCAGTATTTT. This gives the protein CASSSLARVRDTQYF.

In DNA form, the CDR3 reads TGTGCCAGCAGCGTAGCTTTACATCAGGGGGGCCGCACAGATACGCAGTATTTT. Translated, it gives CASSVALHQGGRTDTQYF. The chain is built from TRBV9 and TRBJ2-3, with D possibly being TRBD1 (7 bases). The CDR3 consists of 18 residues. V lost 0 bases, J lost 1 base, and 18 bases lay in between. The V gene's germline CDR1 is SGDLS and CDR2 YYNGEE.

This chain links TRBV30 with TRBJ1-3, with D possibly being TRBD1 (5 bases). V lost 5 bases and J 7 bases, leaving 9 bases between the germline ends. In germline, CDR1 is GTSNPN, CDR2 SVGIG (reference sequence). The CDR3 is 11 amino acids. DNA for the CDR3: TGTGCCTGGGGGGGGTCGAACACCATATATTTT. Translating gives CAWGGSNTIYF. The complete variable domain, with remaining parts taken from reference TRBV30 and TRBJ1-3, reads SQTIHQWPATLVQPVGSPLSLECTVEGTSNPNLYWYRQAAGRGLQLLFYSVGIGQISSEVPQNLSASRPQDRQFILSSKKLLLSDSGFYLCAWGGSNTIYFGEGSWLTVV.

This chain connects TRBV7-9 to TRBJ2-5, with TRBD2 matching 10 bases. The end of the DNA fits TRBJ2-7 better, so the J call may be wrong. Germline lookup yields CDR1 SEHNR and CDR2 FQNEAQ (reference sequence). This CDR3 region has 15 residues. In nucleotides, the CDR3 is TGTGCCAGCAGCTTAGAGGCTAGCGGGGGCTACGAGCAGTACTTC. Amino acid sequence: CASSLEASGGYEQYF.